This TCR beta chain came from a study of blood T cell repertoires in COVID-19. V was clipped by 10 bases and J by 1 base; unmatched bases: 8. Germline CDR1 WSHSY, CDR2 SAAADI. The CDR3 spans 16 residues. Enrollees, about 18 to 89 years old, lived in 25 or so US areas. Grouping used clinical history reported by participants in a survey and questionnaire. Assay: immunoSEQ multiplex PCR; the TCRdb copy retains only in-frame clones and omits some. The sample lists 400,000 or so clones, around 87% occurring once. This clone was observed once. V usage is TRBV10-2 and J usage is TRBJ2-1; TRBD2 aligns across 12 bases. The sequenced sample was PBMCs or T cells enriched from blood (not recorded which). The source of this sequence is a man aged 25 to 40 who had recovered from COVID-19. CDR3 amino acids: CATARLAGVSYNEQFF. The CDR3 DNA reads as TGCGCCACCGCGAGACTAGCGGGGGTTTCCTACAATGAGCAGTTCTTC.